One sample yielded the 20 T cell receptor beta chains listed below, sequenced in a study of early T cells in non-severe SARS-CoV-2 infection. TCRdb itself ran the 5' RACE reads through MiXCR, one entry per CDR3 protein. This sample yields approximately 49,000 distinct CDR3 sequences, of which 10% to 15% are seen a single time; roughly a tenth belongs to the top ten. Sequences were obtained from whole blood. Receptors were obtained from an adult who was a healthcare worker with PCR-confirmed SARS-CoV-2 infection or an uninfected control (not recorded which).

The chain has TRBV14 and TRBJ2-1; unclear D gene. CDR1 and CDR2 (germline): SGHDN, FVKESK. The CDR3 contains 12 residues. V was trimmed by 9 bases and J by 6 bases, leaving 12 bases between them. The CDR3 DNA follows: TGTGCCAGTAGTAGACTTTTCAATGAGCAGTTCTTC. Protein sequence: CASSRLFNEQFF.

The V and J genes are TRBV9 and TRBJ2-5; D may match TRBD1 or TRBD2 (5 bases each). V was clipped by 0 bases and J by 5 bases, with 11 bases between them. The CDR3 runs to 14 residues. The germline gives CDR1 SGDLS, CDR2 YYNGEE. CDR3 loop: CASSVGGMQETQYF. The CDR3 DNA reads TGTGCCAGCAGCGTAGGGGGGATGCAGGAGACCCAGTACTTC.

This clonotype was seen repeatedly, ten times or more. This rearrangement joins TRBV28 to TRBJ1-1, with D unclear. Germline V gene lookup returns CDR1 MDHEN and CDR2 SYDVKM. The CDR3 covers 13 residues. Trimming pared 6 bases from V and 0 bases from J, leaving 8 bases between. CDR3 loop: CASRPGLNTEAFF. The CDR3 DNA reads TGTGCCAGCAGGCCTGGGTTGAACACTGAAGCTTTCTTT.

This clonotype has a count of ten or more. The CDR3 DNA is TGCAGTGCTACGACTAGCGGGAGCTTTGCAGAGACCCAGTACTTC. Its translation: CSATTSGSFAETQYF. J is TRBJ2-5 and V is TRBV20-1; 12 bases are a match to TRBD2. Germline CDR1 DFQATT, CDR2 SNEGSKA (reference sequence). Losses at the gene ends were 4 bases for V and 4 bases for J; bases not matched to a gene: 7. The CDR3 runs to 15 residues.

Ten or more counts support this clonotype. The rearrangement uses TRBV29-1 and TRBJ1-3; no clear D. The CDR3 spans 13 residues. V lost 4 bases to trimming and J lost 0 bases, with 7 bases between them. Germline CDR1 SQVTM, CDR2 ANQGSEA. CDR3 DNA: TGCAGCGTTGGCAGCAGCTCTGGAAACACCATATATTTT. This codes for CSVGSSSGNTIYF. The whole variable domain, remainder taken from reference TRBV29-1 and TRBJ1-3, is SAVISQKPSRDICQRGTSLTIQCQVDSQVTMMFWYRQQPGQSLTLIATANQGSEATYESGFVIDKFPISRPNLTFSTLTVSNMSPEDSSIYLCSVGSSSGNTIYFGEGSWLTVV.

This chain links TRBV9 with TRBJ2-3; 12 bases map to TRBD2. The J segment lost 3 bases and the V segment lost 4 bases, leaving 3 bases of the junction unmatched. CDR1 and CDR2 (germline): SGDLS, YYNGEE. The CDR3 loop spans 15 amino acids. The CDR3 DNA reads as TGTGCCAGCAGCCCGACTAGCGGGAGTACAGATACGCAGTATTTT. Translation gives CASSPTSGSTDTQYF.

This clonotype was recorded a few times. The chain couples TRBV7-9 to TRBJ1-1; 11 bases align to TRBD1. The CDR3 has 16 residues. Germline values: CDR1 SEHNR, CDR2 FQNEAQ (reference sequence). Losses at the gene ends were 5 bases for V and 3 bases for J; bases not matched to a gene: 8. The CDR3 loop reads CASSPGTGGMYTEAFF. CDR3 sequence (DNA): TGTGCCAGCAGCCCCGGGACAGGGGGGATGTACACTGAAGCTTTCTTT.

This clonotype was observed many times. The CDR3 coding sequence is TGCGCCAGCAGCCAAGAGAGAGGGAGTGGCTATGAGCAGTTCTTC. This codes for CASSQERGSGYEQFF. The genes are TRBV4-3 and TRBJ2-1; weak D call: TRBD2 (5 bases). The V gene lost 0 bases and the J gene lost 8 bases, with 14 bases spanning the gap. CDR3 size: 15 residues. Germline assignment: CDR1 LGHNA and CDR2 YSLEER.

In its sample, this clonotype was seen many times. CDR3 in amino acids: CAPSAGQYGKLFF. The DNA of the CDR3 is TGTGCTCCCTCGGCGGGACAGTACGGAAAACTGTTTTTT. V usage is TRBV6-6 and J usage is TRBJ1-4; TRBD1 agrees at 7 bases. The germline CDR1 and CDR2 sequences are MNHNY and SVGAGI (reference sequence). This CDR3 is built from 13 residues.

This clonotype was observed a few times. V is TRBV28 and J is TRBJ1-5; D is possibly TRBD1 (5 bases). The CDR3 has 15 residues. Germline values: CDR1 MDHEN, CDR2 SYDVKM. The V gene lost 2 bases and the J gene lost 1 base, with 9 bases spanning the gap. The CDR3 loop reads CASSLRGWSNQPQHF. For the CDR3, the DNA is TGTGCCAGCAGTTTAAGGGGATGGAGCAATCAGCCCCAGCATTTT.

In its sample, this clonotype was seen many times. CDR3 sequence (DNA): TGCAGCGTTGAACGGGACTACACCTTC. Translating it yields CSVERDYTF. The chain has TRBV29-1 and TRBJ1-2; no definite D call. V shed 2 bases and J shed 10 bases, with 5 bases lying between them. CDR3 length: 9 residues. Germline V lookup: CDR1 SQVTM, CDR2 ANQGSEA.

As for this clonotype: This may be a read error, as it is one base from a much larger clone. V gene TRBV4-2 combines with J gene TRBJ1-1; D unresolved. V was shortened by 6 bases and J by 4 bases, with 15 bases between the two germline ends. Per the germline V gene, CDR1 is LGHNA and CDR2 is YNFKEQ. CDR3 length equals 14 residues. Written as DNA, the CDR3 is TGTGCCAGCAGTCTTGGTGAGAAGGGCACTGAAGCTTTCTTT. Translating gives CASSLGEKGTEAFF.

The chain carries TRBV7-2 and TRBJ1-1, with 7 bases fitting TRBD1. CDR1 and CDR2 (germline): SGHTA, FQGNSA. This CDR3 is 15 amino acids long. V was clipped by 4 bases and J by 0 bases; unmatched bases: 5. CDR3 bases: TGTGCCAGCAGCTCTCACAGGGGCATGAACACTGAAGCTTTCTTT. This translates into CASSSHRGMNTEAFF. Full variable domain (rest looked up from reference TRBV7-2 and TRBJ1-1): GAGVSQSPSNKVTEKGKDVELRCDPISGHTALYWYRQSLGQGLEFLIYFQGNSAPDKSGLPSDRFSAERTGGSVSTLTIQRTQQEDSAVYLCASSSHRGMNTEAFFGQGTRLTVV.

This clonotype occurred a few times. The CDR3: CASSLVSGANNEQFF. CDR3 coding DNA: TGCGCCAGCAGCTTGGTCAGCGGGGCAAACAATGAGCAGTTCTTC. V and J are TRBV5-1 and TRBJ2-1, with 7 bases matching TRBD2. CDR3 length: 15 residues. Germline V gene sequence: CDR1 SGHRS, CDR2 YFSETQ. The V gene end was trimmed by 0 bases and the J gene end by 5 bases; junction bases not matched to a gene: 5.

This clonotype was observed many times. V and J are TRBV29-1 and TRBJ1-4; no definite D call. Trimming cost V 4 bases and J 3 bases, with 9 bases left between them. The CDR3 contains 13 residues. Germline V lookup: CDR1 SQVTM, CDR2 ANQGSEA. CDR3 nucleotides: TGCAGCGTTGTGGAGGGCCCTAATGAAAAACTGTTTTTT. Amino acid sequence: CSVVEGPNEKLFF. The complete variable domain, with remaining parts taken from reference TRBV29-1 and TRBJ1-4, reads SAVISQKPSRDICQRGTSLTIQCQVDSQVTMMFWYRQQPGQSLTLIATANQGSEATYESGFVIDKFPISRPNLTFSTLTVSNMSPEDSSIYLCSVVEGPNEKLFFGSGTQLSVL.

This clonotype was observed at least ten times. This chain uses TRBV4-2 with TRBJ2-3; D may correspond to TRBD1 or TRBD2 (6 bases each). Trimming shortened V by 1 base and J by 1 base, and 12 bases separated the two germline ends. Per germline, CDR1 LGHNA and CDR2 YNFKEQ. CDR3 size: 16 residues. As DNA, the CDR3 is TGTGCCAGCAGCCAAGCCCCGAGGGGGGGCACAGATACGCAGTATTTT. Protein: CASSQAPRGGTDTQYF.

Turning to this clonotype: A clone one base away is much larger, so this may be a read error. As DNA, the CDR3 is TGCCCCAGCAGCCAAGCCGGGACCGCCGATAATTCACCCCTCCACTTT. It yields the protein CPSSQAGTADNSPLHF. This rearrangement joins TRBV4-1 to TRBJ1-6, with D possibly TRBD1 on 5 matching bases. This CDR3 has 16 amino acids. In germline, CDR1 is MGHRA, CDR2 YSYEKL.

V gene TRBV5-6 combines with J gene TRBJ1-3; tentatively, D is TRBD1 (5 bases). Germline assignment: CDR1 SGHDT and CDR2 YYEEEE. This CDR3 is 15 amino acids long. V lost 4 bases, J lost 1 base, and 12 bases lay in between. CDR3 in DNA: TGTGCCAGCAGCCCAGGGTTTCTTTCTGGAAACACCATATATTTT. The encoded protein is CASSPGFLSGNTIYF. Combining the CDR3 with reference TRBV5-6 and TRBJ1-3 gives the whole variable domain DAGVTQSPTHLIKTRGQQVTLRCSPKSGHDTVSWYQQALGQGPQFIFQYYEEEERQRGNFPDRFSGHQFPNYSSELNVNALLLGDSALYLCASSPGFLSGNTIYFGEGSWLTVV.

The sample holds many counts of this clonotype. The V gene is TRBV7-3, the J gene TRBJ2-2; D may be TRBD1 (6 bases). This CDR3 has 15 residues. The V end lost 1 base, the J end lost 2 bases, and 8 bases lay between the germline ends. Germline-derived CDR1 and CDR2 are SGHTA and FQGTGA. The DNA for the CDR3 is TGTGCCAGCAGCTTAAGACAGGATAACACCGGGGAGCTGTTTTTT. Its translation is CASSLRQDNTGELFF.

This clonotype appeared a few times. V is TRBV5-1 and J is TRBJ2-4; 10 nucleotides agree with TRBD2. Germline loops: CDR1 SGHRS, CDR2 YFSETQ. With 3 bases clipped from V and 8 bases from J, the junction kept 2 bases outside the gene matches. This CDR3 contains 13 residues. CDR3: CASSSLAGDIQYF. The CDR3 bases are TGCGCCAGCAGCTCTCTAGCGGGGGACATTCAGTACTTC.